The 5 T cell receptor beta chains below all came from one sample that was sequenced in a study of T-cell reconstitution after alpha-beta-depleted transplantation in children. A TCRbeta library incorporating unique molecular identifiers was prepared. MiXCR, run by TCRdb on the PCR reads, gives a single entry per CDR3 protein. This sample has fewer than 120,000 distinct CDR3 sequences; about 9.3% occur once, and the top ten carry more than 7%. Specimen: PBMCs from the stem cell graft donor, collected from the stem cell graft. These receptors were collected from a human donor who donated a stem cell graft to a child with acute lymphoblastic leukemia.

The chain links TRBV5-5 to TRBJ2-3; D is possibly TRBD1 (6 bases). This CDR3 region has 15 residues. V was cut by 2 bases and J by 5 bases, with 15 bases left in between. Germline CDR1 reads SGHKS; CDR2 reads YYEKEE (reference sequence). CDR3 DNA sequence: TGTGCCAGCAGCTTTTCTTCAGGGGCGGTAGATACGCAGTATTTT. This encodes CASSFSSGAVDTQYF.

This clonotype was counted at least ten times. The rearrangement links TRBV5-1 to TRBJ2-2, with TRBD1 identical over 7 bases. V was pared by 5 bases and J by 5 bases, with 9 bases of the junction left unmatched. The CDR3 is 15 amino acids. Germline lookup yields CDR1 SGHRS and CDR2 YFSETQ. The CDR3 protein is CASSFDRVGTGELFF. As DNA, the CDR3 is TGCGCCAGCAGTTTTGACAGGGTCGGGACCGGGGAGCTGTTTTTT.

This clonotype was counted ten times or more. This chain uses TRBV28 with TRBJ2-7; TRBD2 is a possible D gene (6 bases). The CDR3 spans 16 residues. The V and J ends lost 3 bases and 4 bases respectively, with 19 bases between them. Germline lookup yields CDR1 MDHEN and CDR2 SYDVKM. The CDR3 nucleotides read TGTGCCAGCAGTTTCCTGGGGGGTTCTTATTTGTACGAGCAGTACTTC. Residues: CASSFLGGSYLYEQYF.

This clonotype showed up many times. The rearrangement joins TRBV20-1 to TRBJ2-2, with TRBD1 as a possible D gene (6 bases). Trimming took 2 bases from V and 6 from J, leaving 28 bases between them. The CDR3 sequence is 19 residues long. Germline V gene data show CDR1 as DFQATT and CDR2 as SNEGSKA (reference sequence). The DNA of the CDR3 is TGCAGTGCTAGACCGGGCCGAACCGGGCCACAGGGCCGGGCCGGGGAGCTGTTTTTT. Translation gives CSARPGRTGPQGRAGELFF.

This clonotype has a count of ten or more. The chain is built from TRBV6-5 and TRBJ2-5; a weak D match, TRBD1 (5 bases). The CDR3 is made up of 12 amino acids. CDR1 is MNHEY, CDR2 SVGAGI, per germline. V gave up 0 bases and J gave up 10 bases, with 9 bases separating them. CDR3 in DNA: TGTGCCAGCAGTTACTCTGGACAAAGCCAGTACTTC. Translated: CASSYSGQSQYF.